The 26 T cell receptor beta chains below come from one sample, sequenced in a study of blood T cell repertoires in COVID-19. Repertoires were generated with immunoSEQ multiplex PCR, while TCRdb's copy carries only in-frame clones and drops some. This repertoire shows about 110,000 clones, around 85% found once; its top ten account for about 20%. Sequences were obtained from peripheral blood. Receptors were obtained from a man aged 70 or older with active or convalescent COVID-19.

The gene calls are TRBV5-1 and TRBJ1-1; TRBD1 agrees at 7 bases. CDR1 and CDR2 from the germline V gene are SGHRS and YFSETQ. The CDR3 extends over 14 amino acids. V gave up 5 bases and J gave up 7 bases; unmatched junction bases: 11. This chain's CDR3 is CASRQTGDFGEAFF. DNA of the CDR3: TGCGCCAGCAGACAAACAGGGGATTTTGGTGAAGCTTTCTTT.

The chain recombines TRBV24-1 with TRBJ2-3; D uncertain. The CDR3 loop spans 15 amino acids. V shed 2 bases and J shed 10 bases, with 18 bases lying between them. Germline CDR1 reads KGHDR; CDR2 reads SFDVKD. CDR3 DNA sequence: TGTGCCACCAGTGATTCCCTGAGGTTCCAATCCGCGCAGTATTTT. The encoded protein is CATSDSLRFQSAQYF.

The count of this clone is one. J is TRBJ2-3 and V is TRBV11-3; TRBD1 is a possible D gene (6 bases). The CDR3 sequence is 15 residues long. Trimming removed 1 base from V and 4 bases from J, with 12 bases in between. Germline V lookup: CDR1 SGHNT, CDR2 YENEEA. The CDR3 coding sequence is TGTGCCAGCAGCTTAGGCACAGGGTTGGCAGATACGCAGTATTTT. It yields the protein CASSLGTGLADTQYF.

This chain links TRBV6-6 with TRBJ2-2, with TRBD1 matching over 7 bases. V lost 2 bases and J lost 2; bases outside the gene matches: 2. Germline CDR1 and CDR2: MNHNY and SVGAGI (reference sequence). The CDR3 runs 15 residues. Here the CDR3 reads CASSYGTVNTGELFF. DNA of the CDR3: TGTGCCAGCAGTTACGGGACAGTAAACACCGGGGAGCTGTTTTTT.

The J gene is TRBJ2-5, the V gene TRBV6-4, with D perhaps TRBD2 (5 bases). Germline loops: CDR1 MRHNA, CDR2 SNTAGT. The CDR3 consists of 15 residues. Trimming cost V 6 bases and J 0 bases, with 14 bases left between them. The DNA of the CDR3 is TGTGCCAGCAGACAAGGACTCGAGTACCAAGAGACCCAGTACTTC. As protein: CASRQGLEYQETQYF.

The rearrangement uses TRBV24-1 and TRBJ1-1; 11 positions agree with TRBD1. Germline CDR1 is KGHDR and CDR2 is SFDVKD. The trim removed 4 bases at V and 3 bases at J, leaving 3 bases unmatched. The CDR3 extends over 15 amino acids. The CDR3, as DNA: TGTGCCACCAGTGAGGGGACAGGGGGTGACACTGAAGCTTTCTTT. Amino acid sequence: CATSEGTGGDTEAFF.

This chain connects TRBV28 to TRBJ2-5; TRBD1 agrees at 10 bases. The J segment lost 5 bases and the V segment lost 8 bases, leaving 8 bases of the junction unmatched. This CDR3 comprises 14 residues. Germline V gene data show CDR1 as MDHEN and CDR2 as SYDVKM. The CDR3 protein is CASSSGTGAETQYF. Here the CDR3 DNA reads TGTGCCAGCTCCTCCGGGACAGGGGCCGAGACCCAGTACTTC.

This rearrangement joins TRBV5-1 to TRBJ2-3; 7 bases fit TRBD2. The CDR3 sequence is 14 residues long. Germline assignment: CDR1 SGHRS and CDR2 YFSETQ. Trimming took 3 bases from V and 5 from J; bases not matched to a gene: 6. This chain's CDR3 is CASSSAGVGDTQYF. In DNA, the CDR3 is TGCGCCAGCAGCTCGGCGGGAGTGGGAGATACGCAGTATTTT. The whole variable domain, filled in from reference TRBV5-1 and TRBJ2-3, reads KAGVTQTPRYLIKTRGQQVTLSCSPISGHRSVSWYQQTPGQGLQFLFEYFSETQRNKGNFPGRFSGRQFSNSRSEMNVSTLELGDSALYLCASSSAGVGDTQYFGPGTRLTVL.

The rearrangement links TRBV10-3 to TRBJ1-2; 7 bases agree with TRBD1. J gave up 1 base and V 6 bases, and 8 bases lay outside the gene matches. The V gene's germline CDR1 is ENHRY and CDR2 SYGVKD. The CDR3 sequence is 15 residues long. Written as DNA, the CDR3 is TGTGCCATCAGCCTACAGGGGCCAAGTAACTATGGCTACACCTTC. Translation: CAISLQGPSNYGYTF.

The rearrangement links TRBV23-1 to TRBJ2-5; D gene unclear. TRBV23-1 is given ORF status, its function remaining uncertain. The CDR3 totals 12 residues. V lost 7 bases, J lost 2 bases, and 8 bases lay in between. CDR3 coding DNA: TGCGCCAGCAAAAGTCGGCAAGAGACCCAGTACTTC. Its protein is CASKSRQETQYF.

The sample holds a few counts of this clone. This chain connects TRBV7-2 to TRBJ2-7; 8 nucleotides match TRBD2. The V gene end was trimmed by 1 base and the J gene end by 0 bases; junction bases not matched to a gene: 2. CDR1 and CDR2 (germline): SGHTA, FQGNSA. CDR3 length: 15 residues. The CDR3 DNA reads TGTGCCAGCAGCTTAGAAGCGGGGGTCTCCTACGAGCAGTACTTC. Translating gives CASSLEAGVSYEQYF.

The rearrangement uses TRBV6-1 and TRBJ1-6; tentative D call: TRBD1 (5 bases). Germline loops: CDR1 MNHNS, CDR2 SASEGT. Trimming stripped 1 base from V and 7 bases from J, with 11 bases between. The CDR3 contains 15 residues. As DNA, the CDR3 is TGTGCCAGCAGTGAAGTGGCAGGGCCCAATTCACCCCTCCACTTT. Translation gives CASSEVAGPNSPLHF.

This clone was recorded only once. This chain links TRBV5-1 with TRBJ1-4; 7 nucleotides agree with TRBD1. Germline loops: CDR1 SGHRS, CDR2 YFSETQ. The CDR3 covers 17 residues. The V segment lost 0 bases and the J segment 7 bases; nucleotides outside the gene matches: 12. The CDR3 coding sequence is TGCGCCAGCAGCTTGGGTACAGGGGCCCGAACCAGTGAAAAACTGTTTTTT. This gives the protein CASSLGTGARTSEKLFF.

The rearrangement uses TRBV14 and TRBJ1-1; tentatively, D is TRBD1 (6 bases). The V and J ends lost 4 bases and 6 bases respectively, with 12 bases between them. Germline CDR1 is SGHDN and CDR2 is FVKESK. The CDR3 is 13 residues long. The CDR3 region is CASSLQRQAEAFF. The CDR3, as DNA: TGTGCCAGCAGCCTCCAAAGACAGGCTGAAGCTTTCTTT.

The chain employs TRBV2 and TRBJ1-6; D might be TRBD1 (6 bases). Germline V lookup: CDR1 SNHLY, CDR2 FYNNEI. The CDR3 is 15 amino acids. V lost 11 bases, J lost 0 bases, and 14 bases lay in between. For the CDR3, the DNA is TGTGCCGGGGGCCAGGGGAGCTCCTATAATTCACCCCTCCACTTT. Protein product: CAGGQGSSYNSPLHF.

The genes are TRBV9 and TRBJ2-1; the match to TRBD2 covers 11 bases. Germline loops: CDR1 SGDLS, CDR2 YYNGEE. The CDR3 consists of 16 residues. The junction had 8 bases not matched to a gene; V was cut back by 2 bases and J by 7 bases. CDR3 nucleotide sequence: TGTGCCAGCAGCGTCCTGAGTAGCGGGAGGGTGAATGAGCAGTTCTTC. The encoded protein is CASSVLSSGRVNEQFF.

Of note for this clone: Different DNA sequences within this sample yield the same CDR3. The V and J genes are TRBV12-3 or TRBV12-4 and TRBJ1-1; D unclear. V was cut by 6 bases and J by 7 bases, with 9 bases left in between. The CDR3 sequence is 11 residues long. The CDR3 sequence: CASSLRGEAFF. In DNA form, the CDR3 reads TGTGCCAGCAGCTTGCGGGGTGAAGCTTTCTTT.

This clone was detected only a few times. CDR3 sequence (DNA): TGTGCCAGCACCCCGACAGGGGCTATCTATGGCTACACCTTC. Amino acid sequence: CASTPTGAIYGYTF. The rearrangement links TRBV2 to TRBJ1-2; 8 positions match TRBD1. V dropped 7 bases and J dropped 4; count of bases not matched to a gene: 8. The CDR3 is 14 amino acids. Germline V gene lookup returns CDR1 SNHLY and CDR2 FYNNEI.

This clone was recorded a few times. The genes are TRBV6-1 and TRBJ2-3; D is undetermined. Looked up from germline, CDR1 is MNHNS and CDR2 is SASEGT. This CDR3 region has 13 residues. V was trimmed by 2 bases and J by 6 bases, leaving 9 bases between them. CDR3 amino acids: CASSEFGWDTQYF. DNA for the CDR3: TGTGCCAGCAGTGAATTCGGTTGGGATACGCAGTATTTT.

This clone was recorded once. This chain connects TRBV5-1 to TRBJ2-5; D not certain. V was pared by 2 bases and J by 2 bases, with 10 bases between. Germline loops: CDR1 SGHRS, CDR2 YFSETQ. There are 14 residues in the CDR3. The CDR3 loop reads CASSFEPTQETQYF. CDR3 DNA: TGCGCCAGCAGCTTTGAACCCACTCAAGAGACCCAGTACTTC.

The chain has TRBV5-4 and TRBJ2-1; TRBD1 matches at 9 bases. V shed 3 bases and J 1 base; nucleotides not matched to a gene: 2. Germline CDR1 SGHNT, CDR2 YYREEE (reference sequence). The CDR3 length is 15 residues. The CDR3 region is CASSSGTGSYNEQFF. CDR3 DNA sequence: TGTGCCAGCAGCTCCGGGACAGGGTCCTACAATGAGCAGTTCTTC.

The chain combines TRBV25-1 with TRBJ1-3; TRBD1 might be the D (5 bases). Trimming removed 3 bases at V and 5 bases at J, with 14 bases between. CDR3 length: 15 residues. Per germline, CDR1 MGHDK and CDR2 SYGVNS. The CDR3 DNA is TGTGCCAGCAGTGAGGGGGGGGTCTGGCGAAACACCATATATTTT. It codes for CASSEGGVWRNTIYF.

The rearrangement links TRBV5-1 to TRBJ1-5; TRBD1 is a possible D gene (6 bases). This CDR3 has 14 residues. Trimming left V 3 bases short and J 6 bases short, with 13 bases between. Germline V gene sequence: CDR1 SGHRS, CDR2 YFSETQ. The CDR3 DNA reads as TGCGCCAGCAGCTCGGAAACAGGGACTCAGCCCCAGCATTTT. Its translation: CASSSETGTQPQHF.

A remark on this clone: Other nucleotide sequences from this sample produce the same CDR3. V and J are TRBV3-1 (or the pseudogene TRBV3-2) and TRBJ2-7; D is unresolved. CDR1 is LGHDT, CDR2 YNNKEL, per germline (reference sequence). V was shortened by 2 bases and J by 0 bases, with 5 bases between the two germline ends. The CDR3 runs 13 residues. CDR3 nucleotide sequence: TGTGCCAGCAGCCAACGGAGCTCCTACGAGCAGTACTTC. The encoded protein is CASSQRSSYEQYF.

V and J are TRBV18 and TRBJ1-2, with a weak D call TRBD1 (6 bases). The V end lost 1 base, the J end lost 5 bases, and 20 bases lay between the germline ends. This CDR3 has 17 amino acids. Germline values: CDR1 KGHSH, CDR2 LQKENI. CDR3 in DNA: TGTGCCAGCTCACCACGTTCCGGGACACAGGGCGAATATGGCTACACCTTC. Translating it yields CASSPRSGTQGEYGYTF.

This rearrangement joins TRBV18 to TRBJ2-3; TRBD1 matches at 8 bases. This CDR3 contains 13 residues. V was clipped by 3 bases and J by 5 bases; unmatched bases: 1. Germline V gene sequence: CDR1 KGHSH, CDR2 LQKENI. CDR3: CASSPTGVDTQYF. As DNA, the CDR3 is TGTGCCAGCTCACCGACAGGGGTAGATACGCAGTATTTT. The complete variable domain, with remaining parts taken from reference TRBV18 and TRBJ2-3, reads NAGVMQNPRHLVRRRGQEARLRCSPMKGHSHVYWYRQLPEEGLKFMVYLQKENIIDESGMPKERFSAEFPKEGPSILRIQQVVRGDSAAYFCASSPTGVDTQYFGPGTRLTVL.